This T cell receptor (beta chain) originates from a study of blood T cells in healthy people across ages. Next came a second PCR, run for about 7 to 12 cycles, which used a sample-barcoded 5' primer along with a J-beta primer mix. Paired-end reads containing CDR3 totaled no fewer than 3 million for each sample. TCRdb independently ran MiXCR on the 5' RACE reads; one entry per CDR3 protein. This sample has 1.2 million to 1.5 million distinct CDR3 sequences, with roughly 64% found just once. This CDR3 has 13 residues. Trimming removed 6 bases from V and 7 bases from J, with 16 bases in between. From germline, CDR1 is MNHEY and CDR2 SVGAGI.

Sequenced input: blood. The source of this sequence is a man aged 18 to 30 in good health. The chain links TRBV6-5 to TRBJ2-7, with D tentatively TRBD1 (6 bases). Written as DNA, the CDR3 is TGTGCCAGCAGCCTCGACCGGGACACAGAGCAGTACTTC. It yields the protein CASSLDRDTEQYF.